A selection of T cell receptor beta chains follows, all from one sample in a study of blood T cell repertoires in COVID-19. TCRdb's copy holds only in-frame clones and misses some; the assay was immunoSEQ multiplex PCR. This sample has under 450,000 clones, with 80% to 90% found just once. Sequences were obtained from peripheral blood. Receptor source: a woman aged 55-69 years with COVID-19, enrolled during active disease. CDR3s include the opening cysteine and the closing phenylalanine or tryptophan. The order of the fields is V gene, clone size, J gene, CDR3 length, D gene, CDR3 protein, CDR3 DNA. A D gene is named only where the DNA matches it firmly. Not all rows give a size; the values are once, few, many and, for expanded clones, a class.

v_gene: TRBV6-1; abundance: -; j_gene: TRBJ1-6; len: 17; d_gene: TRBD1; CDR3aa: CASSARGQGGNNSPLHF; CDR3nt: TGTGCCAGCAGTGCAAGGGGACAGGGAGGCAATAATTCACCCCTCCACTTT
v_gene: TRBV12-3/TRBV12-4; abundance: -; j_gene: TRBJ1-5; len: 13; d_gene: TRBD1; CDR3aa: CASRRQGSQPQHF; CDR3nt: TGTGCCAGCAGGCGACAGGGCTCTCAGCCCCAGCATTTT
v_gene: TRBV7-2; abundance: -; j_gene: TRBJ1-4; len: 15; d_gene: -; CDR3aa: CASSSQGGPNEKLFF; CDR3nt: TGTGCCAGCAGCTCGCAAGGGGGACCAAATGAAAAACTGTTTTTT
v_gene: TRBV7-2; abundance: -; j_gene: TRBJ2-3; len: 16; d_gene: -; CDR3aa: CASSSRFGGGGDTQYF; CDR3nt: TGTGCCAGCAGCTCCCGCTTCGGAGGGGGGGGAGATACGCAGTATTTT
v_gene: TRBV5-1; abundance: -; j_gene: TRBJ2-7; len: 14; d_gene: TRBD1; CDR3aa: CASRIGTGSNEQYF; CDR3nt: TGCGCCAGCAGAATAGGGACAGGGAGTAACGAGCAGTACTTC
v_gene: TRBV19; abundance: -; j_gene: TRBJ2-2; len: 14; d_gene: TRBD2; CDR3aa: CASTSGGAVGELFF; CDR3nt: TGTGCCAGCACCAGCGGGGGGGCGGTCGGGGAGCTGTTTTTT
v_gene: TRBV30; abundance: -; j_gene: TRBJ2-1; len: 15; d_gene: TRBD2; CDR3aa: CACARLAGGRVEQFF; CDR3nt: TGTGCCTGCGCGCGACTAGCGGGGGGGCGAGTTGAGCAGTTCTTC
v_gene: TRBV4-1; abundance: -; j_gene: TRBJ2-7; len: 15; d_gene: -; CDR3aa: CASSPPGGLSHEQYF; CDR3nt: TGCGCCAGCAGCCCCCCCGGAGGGTTGAGCCACGAGCAGTACTTC
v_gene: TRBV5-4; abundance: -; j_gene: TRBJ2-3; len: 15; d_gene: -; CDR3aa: CASSFGGRRTDTQYF; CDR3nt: TGTGCCAGCAGCTTCGGCGGGCGCCGCACAGATACGCAGTATTTT
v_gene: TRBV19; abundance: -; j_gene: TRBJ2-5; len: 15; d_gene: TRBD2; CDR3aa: CASSIGLAGGETQYF; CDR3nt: TGTGCCAGTAGTATAGGTCTAGCGGGGGGGGAGACCCAGTACTTC
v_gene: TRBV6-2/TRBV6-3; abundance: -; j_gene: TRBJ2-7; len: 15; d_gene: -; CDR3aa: CASSYARGLTYEQYF; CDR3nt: TGTGCCAGCAGTTACGCTCGAGGGCTCACCTACGAGCAGTACTTC
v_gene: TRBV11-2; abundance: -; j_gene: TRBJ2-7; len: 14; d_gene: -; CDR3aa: CASSYSGSSYEQYF; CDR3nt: TGTGCCAGCAGCTACAGCGGTAGTTCCTACGAGCAGTACTTC
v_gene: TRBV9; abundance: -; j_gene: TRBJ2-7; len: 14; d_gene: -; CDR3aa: CASSVTPSSAEQYF; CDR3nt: TGTGCCAGCAGCGTAACCCCGTCTAGCGCGGAGCAGTACTTC
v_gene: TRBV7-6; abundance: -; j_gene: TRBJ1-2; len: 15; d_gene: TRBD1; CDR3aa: CASSSGQGKNYGYTF; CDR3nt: TGTGCCAGCAGCTCAGGACAGGGGAAAAACTATGGCTACACCTTC
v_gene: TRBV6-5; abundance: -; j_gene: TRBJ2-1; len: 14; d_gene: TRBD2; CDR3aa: CASIASGGTNEQFF; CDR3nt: TGTGCCAGCATAGCCAGCGGGGGGACGAATGAGCAGTTCTTC
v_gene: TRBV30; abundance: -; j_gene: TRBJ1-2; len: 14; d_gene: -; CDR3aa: CAWRSWSGDYGYTF; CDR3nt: TGTGCCTGGAGAAGTTGGTCGGGAGACTATGGCTACACCTTC
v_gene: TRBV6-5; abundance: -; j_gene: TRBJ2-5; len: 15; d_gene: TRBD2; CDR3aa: CASRASGGAWETQYF; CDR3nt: TGTGCCAGCAGAGCTAGCGGGGGGGCTTGGGAGACCCAGTACTTC
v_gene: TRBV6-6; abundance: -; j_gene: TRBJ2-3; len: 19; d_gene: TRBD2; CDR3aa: CASSRPPSGGAGGTDTQYF; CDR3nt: TGTGCCAGCAGCCGACCCCCTAGCGGGGGGGCGGGGGGCACAGATACGCAGTATTTT
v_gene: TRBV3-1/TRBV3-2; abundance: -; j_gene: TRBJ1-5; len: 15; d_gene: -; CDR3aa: CASSHPQASNQPQHF; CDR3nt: TGTGCCAGCAGCCATCCTCAAGCCAGCAATCAGCCCCAGCATTTT
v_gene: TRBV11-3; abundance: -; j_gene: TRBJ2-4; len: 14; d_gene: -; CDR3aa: CASSTGVAKNIQYF; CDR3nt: TGTGCCAGCAGTACAGGAGTAGCCAAAAACATTCAGTACTTC
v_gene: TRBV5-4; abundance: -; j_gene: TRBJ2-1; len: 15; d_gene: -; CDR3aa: CASSETGDSYNEQFF; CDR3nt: TGTGCCAGCAGCGAAACAGGAGACTCCTACAATGAGCAGTTCTTC
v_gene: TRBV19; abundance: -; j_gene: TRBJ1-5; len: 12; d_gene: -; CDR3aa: CASRQFNQPQHF; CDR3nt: TGTGCCAGTCGCCAGTTCAATCAGCCCCAGCATTTT
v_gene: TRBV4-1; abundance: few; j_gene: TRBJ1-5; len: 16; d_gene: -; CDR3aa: CASSQDGSAGHQPQHF; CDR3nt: TGCGCCAGCAGCCAAGATGGGTCGGCAGGGCATCAGCCCCAGCATTTT
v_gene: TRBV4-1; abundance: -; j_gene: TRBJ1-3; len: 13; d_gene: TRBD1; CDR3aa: CASSLYRGDTIYF; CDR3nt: TGCGCCAGCAGCCTATACAGGGGGGACACCATATATTTT
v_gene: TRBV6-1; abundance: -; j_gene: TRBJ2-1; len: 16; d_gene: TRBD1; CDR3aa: CASSEERQGAYNEQFF; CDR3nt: TGTGCCAGCAGTGAGGAGAGACAGGGGGCCTACAATGAGCAGTTCTTC
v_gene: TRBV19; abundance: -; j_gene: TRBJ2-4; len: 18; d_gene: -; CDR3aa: CASSTIISGGLAKNIQYF; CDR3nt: TGTGCCAGTAGTACCATCATATCAGGGGGGTTAGCCAAAAACATTCAGTACTTC
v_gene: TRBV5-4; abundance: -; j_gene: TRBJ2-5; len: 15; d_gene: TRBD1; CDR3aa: CASSFGQGSEETQYF; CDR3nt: TGTGCCAGCAGCTTCGGACAGGGGAGTGAAGAGACCCAGTACTTC
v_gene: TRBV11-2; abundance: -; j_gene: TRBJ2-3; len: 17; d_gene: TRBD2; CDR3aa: CASSAAPPGGGGDTQYF; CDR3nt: TGTGCCAGCAGCGCAGCCCCCCCGGGGGGAGGCGGAGATACGCAGTATTTT
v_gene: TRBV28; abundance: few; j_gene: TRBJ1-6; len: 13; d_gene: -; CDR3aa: CASRGLYNSPLHF; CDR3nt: TGTGCCAGCAGGGGCCTCTATAATTCACCCCTCCACTTT
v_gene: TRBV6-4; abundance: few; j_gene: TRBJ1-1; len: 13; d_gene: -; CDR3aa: CASSDRGGTEAFF; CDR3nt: TGTGCCAGCAGTGATAGGGGAGGCACTGAAGCTTTCTTT
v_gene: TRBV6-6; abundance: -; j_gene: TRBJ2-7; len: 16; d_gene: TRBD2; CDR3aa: CASSYTPSGEQGEQYF; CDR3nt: TGTGCCAGCAGTTACACCCCTAGCGGGGAACAGGGCGAGCAGTACTTC
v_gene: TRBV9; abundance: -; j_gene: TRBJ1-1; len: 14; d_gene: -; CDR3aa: CASSGDSTNTEAFF; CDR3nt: TGTGCCAGCAGCGGGGACTCCACGAACACTGAAGCTTTCTTT
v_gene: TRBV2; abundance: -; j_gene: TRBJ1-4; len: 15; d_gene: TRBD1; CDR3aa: CASRVNRGSNEKLFF; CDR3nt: TGTGCCAGCAGAGTAAACAGGGGGTCTAATGAAAAACTGTTTTTT
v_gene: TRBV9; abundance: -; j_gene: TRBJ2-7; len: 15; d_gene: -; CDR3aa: CASSVSMGGSEEQYF; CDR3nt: TGTGCCAGCAGCGTAAGTATGGGGGGATCGGAAGAGCAGTACTTC
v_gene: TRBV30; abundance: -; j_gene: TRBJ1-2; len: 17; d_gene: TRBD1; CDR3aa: CACPPGQGSWSRYGYTF; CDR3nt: TGTGCCTGTCCCCCCGGACAGGGATCTTGGTCGAGGTATGGCTACACCTTC
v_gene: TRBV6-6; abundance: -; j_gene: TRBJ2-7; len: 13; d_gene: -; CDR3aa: CASSYSALYEQYF; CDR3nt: TGTGCCAGCAGTTACTCAGCACTCTACGAGCAGTACTTC
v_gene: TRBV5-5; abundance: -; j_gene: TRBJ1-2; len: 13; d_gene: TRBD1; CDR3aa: CASSFDRAGGYTF; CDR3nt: TGTGCCAGCAGCTTCGACAGGGCGGGTGGCTACACCTTC
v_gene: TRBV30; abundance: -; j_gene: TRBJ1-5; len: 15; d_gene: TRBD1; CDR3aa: CAWSYAGTVNQPQHF; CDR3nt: TGTGCCTGGAGCTACGCCGGGACAGTAAATCAGCCCCAGCATTTT
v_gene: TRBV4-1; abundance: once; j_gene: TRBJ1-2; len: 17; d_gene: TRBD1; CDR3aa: CASSQASGTGGSHGYTF; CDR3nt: TGCGCCAGCAGCCAAGCTTCCGGGACAGGGGGAAGTCATGGCTACACCTTC
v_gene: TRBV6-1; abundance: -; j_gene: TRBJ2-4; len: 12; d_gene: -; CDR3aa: CASSEGENIQYF; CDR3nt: TGTGCCAGCAGTGAAGGAGAAAACATTCAGTACTTC
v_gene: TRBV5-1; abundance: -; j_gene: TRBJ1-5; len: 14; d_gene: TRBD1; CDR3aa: CASSSGTGGQPQHF; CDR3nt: TGCGCCAGCAGCTCCGGGACAGGAGGGCAGCCCCAGCATTTT
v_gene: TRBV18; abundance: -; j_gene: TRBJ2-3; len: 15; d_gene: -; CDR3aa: CASSLSDRGSDTQYF; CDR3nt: TGTGCCAGCTCATTATCGGATCGGGGGTCAGATACGCAGTATTTT
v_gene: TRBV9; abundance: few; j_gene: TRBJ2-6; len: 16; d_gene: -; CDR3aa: CASSAGHSSGANVLTF; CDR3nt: TGTGCCAGCAGCGCGGGACACAGCTCTGGGGCCAACGTCCTGACTTTC
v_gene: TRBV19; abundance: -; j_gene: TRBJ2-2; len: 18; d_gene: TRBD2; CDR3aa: CASSMGLAGGFGTGELFF; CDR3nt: TGTGCCAGTAGTATGGGACTAGCGGGGGGTTTCGGCACCGGGGAGCTGTTTTTT
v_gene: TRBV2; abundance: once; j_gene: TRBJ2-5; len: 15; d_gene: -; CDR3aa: CASSEAGSYQETQYF; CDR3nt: TGTGCCAGCAGTGAAGCAGGGAGCTACCAAGAGACCCAGTACTTC